The clone carrying this T cell receptor (beta chain) occurred many times. Antigen unknown. The data were taken from a study of regulatory T cells in long-lasting Graves disease. At the level of the study: For a period under 3 months, newly diagnosed Graves' patients had taken antithyroid drugs. Points from the study as a whole: Repertoires from persistent disease leaned toward TRBV28, TRBJ1-2 and TRBJ2-5. Persistent Graves' disease cases displayed lower TCR diversity than newly diagnosed ones.

Stated time point: newly diagnosed GD, antithyroid drugs for less than 3 months. Extracted RNA from PBMCs served as the source of the TCR library. J lost 3 bases, V lost 7 bases, and 5 bases had no gene match. The CDR3 sequence is 14 residues long. The germline gives CDR1 MDHEN, CDR2 SYDVKM. Construction of the TCR beta libraries employed iRepertoire HTBI primers in conjunction with Arm-PCR of CDR3 regions. TCRdb analysed the multiplex PCR reads with MiXCR anew, one entry per CDR3 protein. The sample contains about 400,000 distinct CDR3 sequences, approximately 15% of which appear only once. These data are also associated with another study on T cells in Graves' hyperthyroidism and ophthalmopathy. That work adds: The diagnostic basis comprised clinical symptoms, serum thyroxine and TRAb, thyroid ultrasound and orbital computed tomography.

V gene TRBV28 combines with J gene TRBJ2-7; 11 nucleotides match TRBD2. This sequence was found in a woman in her thirties or forties with Graves disease. The input for sequencing was peripheral blood mononuclear cells (PBMCs), taken at new diagnosis, from a patient treated with antithyroid drugs. The CDR3, as DNA: TGTGCCAGCAAAACTAGCGGGAGATACTACGAGCAGTACTTC. Its translation is CASKTSGRYYEQYF.